Listed below are T cell receptor beta chains from one sample, sequenced in a study of vaccination and CD4 T cells after COVID-19. What these receptors recognize is not known. TCRdb reprocessed the PCR reads via MiXCR and lists one record per CDR3 protein. The table includes about 13,000 distinct CDR3 sequences, about 43% detected once. The specimen sequenced was CD4+ T cells from blood, cultured in vitro. These receptors all come from a human donor who had recovered from COVID-19. CDR3s include the opening cysteine and the closing phenylalanine or tryptophan. Fields, in order: clone size, V gene, J gene, D gene, CDR3 length, CDR3 protein, CDR3 DNA. The D gene is left open where the match is weak. Clone size is shown for a subset of rows, as once, few, many or a class of expanded clone.

abundance: .
v_gene: TRBV12-3/TRBV12-4
j_gene: TRBJ2-2
d_gene: .
len: 11
CDR3aa: CASRQTFELFF
CDR3nt: TGTGCCAGCAGGCAAACATTCGAGCTGTTTTTT

abundance: few
v_gene: TRBV24-1
j_gene: TRBJ1-5
d_gene: .
len: 13
CDR3aa: CATSGAGEQPQHF
CDR3nt: TGTGCCACCAGTGGTGCAGGGGAACAGCCCCAGCATTTT

abundance: few
v_gene: TRBV30
j_gene: TRBJ2-3
d_gene: .
len: 14
CDR3aa: CACGKWASTDTQYF
CDR3nt: TGTGCCTGCGGAAAGTGGGCTAGCACAGATACGCAGTATTTT

abundance: once
v_gene: TRBV5-4
j_gene: TRBJ2-3
d_gene: .
len: 15
CDR3aa: CASSLAVAGRDTQYF
CDR3nt: TGTGCCAGCAGCTTGGCAGTCGCCGGACGAGATACGCAGTATTTT

abundance: few
v_gene: TRBV27
j_gene: TRBJ1-6
d_gene: .
len: 13
CDR3aa: CASSSPVNSPLHF
CDR3nt: TGTGCCAGCAGTTCCCCCGTTAATTCACCCCTCCACTTT

abundance: few
v_gene: TRBV11-2
j_gene: TRBJ2-5
d_gene: .
len: 13
CDR3aa: CASSLALQETQYF
CDR3nt: TGTGCCAGCAGCTTAGCGCTGCAAGAGACCCAGTACTTC

abundance: few
v_gene: TRBV7-2
j_gene: TRBJ1-5
d_gene: .
len: 12
CDR3aa: CASSRPNQPQHF
CDR3nt: TGTGCCAGCAGCCGACCCAATCAGCCCCAGCATTTT

abundance: few
v_gene: TRBV27
j_gene: TRBJ2-7
d_gene: .
len: 16
CDR3aa: CASSLFPSRVGYEQYF
CDR3nt: TGTGCCAGCAGTTTATTCCCCTCCCGGGTTGGGTACGAGCAGTACTTC

abundance: few
v_gene: TRBV7-8
j_gene: TRBJ1-5
d_gene: .
len: 14
CDR3aa: CASRQRGTNQPQHF
CDR3nt: TGTGCCAGCAGGCAACGGGGGACCAATCAGCCCCAGCATTTT

abundance: few
v_gene: TRBV20-1
j_gene: TRBJ1-2
d_gene: TRBD1
len: 14
CDR3aa: CSATEGQGIYGYTF
CDR3nt: TGCAGTGCCACGGAGGGACAGGGGATTTATGGCTACACCTTC

abundance: few
v_gene: TRBV19
j_gene: TRBJ2-6
d_gene: .
len: 14
CDR3aa: CASSGGRTLNVLTF
CDR3nt: TGTGCCAGTAGTGGGGGACGGACACTCAACGTCCTGACTTTC

abundance: once
v_gene: TRBV5-6
j_gene: TRBJ2-5
d_gene: TRBD2
len: 18
CDR3aa: CASSTFLHTAGSQETQYF
CDR3nt: TGTGCCAGCAGCACTTTCCTTCACACAGCGGGGTCCCAAGAGACCCAGTACTTC

abundance: .
v_gene: TRBV5-8
j_gene: TRBJ2-5
d_gene: TRBD2
len: 17
CDR3aa: CASSARLAGDFQETQYF
CDR3nt: TGTGCCAGCAGCGCCCGACTAGCGGGGGACTTCCAAGAGACCCAGTACTTC

abundance: few
v_gene: TRBV10-1
j_gene: TRBJ2-3
d_gene: .
len: 18
CDR3aa: CASSDYGRETVGTDTQYF
CDR3nt: TGCGCCAGCAGTGACTACGGCAGGGAGACCGTGGGCACAGATACGCAGTATTTT

abundance: .
v_gene: TRBV24-1
j_gene: TRBJ1-5
d_gene: .
len: 14
CDR3aa: CATGSGRGNQPQHF
CDR3nt: TGTGCCACCGGCTCGGGGAGAGGAAATCAGCCCCAGCATTTT

abundance: .
v_gene: TRBV24-1
j_gene: TRBJ1-5
d_gene: .
len: 14
CDR3aa: CATSRPDSNQPQHF
CDR3nt: TGTGCCACCAGTCGTCCGGACTCCAATCAGCCCCAGCATTTT

abundance: .
v_gene: TRBV19
j_gene: TRBJ2-4
d_gene: .
len: 12
CDR3aa: CASSIGIEVLHF
CDR3nt: TGTGCCAGTAGTATAGGAATAGAGGTACTTCACTTC

abundance: .
v_gene: TRBV4-1
j_gene: TRBJ2-7
d_gene: .
len: 15
CDR3aa: CASSQDQTGSYEQYF
CDR3nt: TGCGCCAGCAGCCAAGACCAAACAGGGTCCTACGAGCAGTACTTC

abundance: few
v_gene: TRBV19
j_gene: TRBJ1-2
d_gene: TRBD1
len: 16
CDR3aa: CASSIAGRGLPNGYTF
CDR3nt: TGTGCCAGTAGTATTGCCGGAAGGGGGCTCCCAAATGGCTACACCTTC

abundance: few
v_gene: TRBV20-1
j_gene: TRBJ1-1
d_gene: .
len: 13
CDR3aa: CSAISRVGTEAFF
CDR3nt: TGCAGTGCTATCTCGAGGGTGGGGACTGAAGCTTTCTTT

abundance: .
v_gene: TRBV18
j_gene: TRBJ1-2
d_gene: TRBD1
len: 16
CDR3aa: CASSPNRQGNFYGYTF
CDR3nt: TGTGCCAGCTCACCAAATAGACAGGGGAACTTCTATGGCTACACCTTC

abundance: .
v_gene: TRBV7-2
j_gene: TRBJ2-7
d_gene: .
len: 13
CDR3aa: CASSRTVSYEQYF
CDR3nt: TGTGCCAGCAGCAGGACGGTTTCCTACGAGCAGTACTTC

abundance: .
v_gene: TRBV12-3/TRBV12-4
j_gene: TRBJ2-5
d_gene: .
len: 14
CDR3aa: CASSPGGFQETQYF
CDR3nt: TGTGCCAGCAGTCCCGGGGGATTCCAAGAGACCCAGTACTTC

abundance: .
v_gene: TRBV24-1
j_gene: TRBJ1-2
d_gene: .
len: 15
CDR3aa: CATSDPQTEFRGYTF
CDR3nt: TGTGCCACCAGTGACCCCCAGACAGAATTCCGGGGCTACACCTTC

abundance: few
v_gene: TRBV6-1
j_gene: TRBJ2-2
d_gene: .
len: 16
CDR3aa: CASTTLQGRSTGELFF
CDR3nt: TGTGCCAGCACCACGCTACAGGGAAGGTCCACCGGGGAGCTGTTTTTT

abundance: .
v_gene: TRBV12-3/TRBV12-4
j_gene: TRBJ1-5
d_gene: TRBD1
len: 14
CDR3aa: CASRQGTALQPQHF
CDR3nt: TGTGCCAGCAGACAAGGGACAGCTCTCCAGCCCCAGCATTTT

abundance: medium-sized
v_gene: TRBV7-8
j_gene: TRBJ1-2
d_gene: .
len: 14
CDR3aa: CASSLSLTGYGYTF
CDR3nt: TGTGCCAGCAGCTTAAGTCTGACAGGCTATGGCTACACCTTC

abundance: .
v_gene: TRBV6-1
j_gene: TRBJ1-2
d_gene: .
len: 12
CDR3aa: CASSTRGYGYTF
CDR3nt: TGTGCCAGCAGTACCCGGGGCTACGGCTACACCTTC

abundance: .
v_gene: TRBV24-1
j_gene: TRBJ2-1
d_gene: TRBD1
len: 16
CDR3aa: CATSDVGTGAGNEQFF
CDR3nt: TGTGCCACCAGTGATGTGGGGACAGGGGCGGGCAATGAGCAGTTCTTC

abundance: few
v_gene: TRBV6-5
j_gene: TRBJ2-7
d_gene: TRBD1
len: 15
CDR3aa: CASSYSVDRVYEQYF
CDR3nt: TGTGCCAGCAGTTACTCAGTGGACAGGGTCTACGAGCAGTACTTC

abundance: few
v_gene: TRBV7-8
j_gene: TRBJ2-5
d_gene: TRBD2
len: 23
CDR3aa: CASSLAARLAGGLRKATQETQYF
CDR3nt: TGTGCCAGCAGCTTAGCCGCTCGGCTAGCGGGGGGGTTACGTAAAGCTACCCAAGAGACCCAGTACTTC

abundance: .
v_gene: TRBV27
j_gene: TRBJ2-1
d_gene: TRBD1
len: 14
CDR3aa: CASSRQGAYNEQFF
CDR3nt: TGTGCCAGCAGCCGACAGGGGGCCTACAATGAGCAGTTCTTC

abundance: .
v_gene: TRBV5-1
j_gene: TRBJ1-1
d_gene: .
len: 13
CDR3aa: CASSLGSVNEAFF
CDR3nt: TGCGCCAGCAGCTTGGGTTCAGTCAATGAAGCTTTCTTT

abundance: .
v_gene: TRBV28
j_gene: TRBJ1-2
d_gene: TRBD1
len: 15
CDR3aa: CASTTGTALIYGYTF
CDR3nt: TGTGCCAGCACAACCGGGACAGCTCTAATTTATGGCTACACCTTC

abundance: .
v_gene: TRBV10-3
j_gene: TRBJ2-1
d_gene: TRBD2
len: 16
CDR3aa: CAISESGGASYNEQFF
CDR3nt: TGTGCCATCAGTGAAAGCGGGGGGGCCTCCTACAATGAGCAGTTCTTC

abundance: .
v_gene: TRBV20-1
j_gene: TRBJ1-2
d_gene: .
len: 14
CDR3aa: CSVPGRSYNYGYTF
CDR3nt: TGCAGTGTTCCAGGACGGTCCTACAACTATGGCTACACCTTC

abundance: .
v_gene: TRBV12-3/TRBV12-4
j_gene: TRBJ2-1
d_gene: TRBD2
len: 13
CDR3aa: CASSSGGEDEQFF
CDR3nt: TGTGCCAGCAGCTCGGGGGGAGAGGATGAGCAGTTCTTC

abundance: .
v_gene: TRBV20-1
j_gene: TRBJ1-1
d_gene: .
len: 14
CDR3aa: CSARDPQGPGEAFF
CDR3nt: TGCAGTGCTAGAGACCCTCAGGGACCCGGTGAAGCTTTCTTT

abundance: few
v_gene: TRBV7-9
j_gene: TRBJ1-1
d_gene: .
len: 15
CDR3aa: CASSFFYEANTEAFF
CDR3nt: TGTGCCAGCAGCTTTTTCTACGAGGCGAACACTGAAGCTTTCTTT

abundance: .
v_gene: TRBV9
j_gene: TRBJ1-1
d_gene: .
len: 13
CDR3aa: CASSANRGSRAFF
CDR3nt: TGTGCCAGCAGCGCTAATAGAGGTTCCCGAGCTTTCTTT

abundance: few
v_gene: TRBV20-1
j_gene: TRBJ1-5
d_gene: .
len: 13
CDR3aa: CSASGTINQPQHF
CDR3nt: TGCAGTGCCAGCGGGACAATCAATCAGCCCCAGCATTTT

abundance: few
v_gene: TRBV20-1
j_gene: TRBJ1-5
d_gene: .
len: 18
CDR3aa: CSARDRRDGTGSNQPQHF
CDR3nt: TGCAGTGCTAGAGATAGGAGGGATGGGACGGGGAGCAATCAGCCCCAGCATTTT

abundance: few
v_gene: TRBV6-1
j_gene: TRBJ1-2
d_gene: .
len: 16
CDR3aa: CASSRTTQESNYGYTF
CDR3nt: TGTGCCAGCAGTCGAACTACCCAGGAATCTAACTATGGCTACACCTTC

abundance: .
v_gene: TRBV24-1
j_gene: TRBJ1-1
d_gene: .
len: 13
CDR3aa: CATSGQGSTEAFF
CDR3nt: TGTGCCACCAGTGGTCAGGGAAGCACTGAAGCTTTCTTT

abundance: once
v_gene: TRBV19
j_gene: TRBJ1-1
d_gene: TRBD1
len: 14
CDR3aa: CASRAQGAYSEAFF
CDR3nt: TGTGCCAGTCGGGCCCAGGGGGCGTACTCTGAAGCTTTCTTT

abundance: once
v_gene: TRBV27
j_gene: TRBJ2-4
d_gene: .
len: 16
CDR3aa: CASSRLAVLAKNIQYF
CDR3nt: TGTGCCAGCAGTCGTTTAGCGGTACTAGCCAAAAACATTCAGTACTTC

abundance: .
v_gene: TRBV20-1
j_gene: TRBJ2-1
d_gene: .
len: 13
CDR3aa: CSASGLGGHEQFF
CDR3nt: TGCAGTGCTTCCGGGCTCGGGGGGCATGAGCAGTTCTTC

abundance: .
v_gene: TRBV11-2
j_gene: TRBJ2-4
d_gene: TRBD1
len: 14
CDR3aa: CASSSTGGRHIQYF
CDR3nt: TGTGCCAGCAGCTCGACAGGGGGGAGACACATTCAGTACTTC

abundance: .
v_gene: TRBV19
j_gene: TRBJ2-3
d_gene: .
len: 17
CDR3aa: CASSEGTSGSYADTQYF
CDR3nt: TGTGCCAGTAGTGAAGGGACTTCAGGATCCTACGCAGATACGCAGTATTTT

abundance: few
v_gene: TRBV20-1
j_gene: TRBJ2-1
d_gene: TRBD2
len: 16
CDR3aa: CSARDPGTSGRNEQFF
CDR3nt: TGCAGTGCTAGAGACCCCGGGACTAGCGGGAGGAATGAGCAGTTCTTC

abundance: .
v_gene: TRBV6-5
j_gene: TRBJ2-1
d_gene: TRBD2
len: 16
CDR3aa: CASSYDRTSGSNEQFF
CDR3nt: TGTGCCAGCAGTTACGACAGGACTAGCGGGAGCAATGAGCAGTTCTTC

abundance: few
v_gene: TRBV6-1
j_gene: TRBJ2-1
d_gene: TRBD2
len: 14
CDR3aa: CASRGGRSSNEQFF
CDR3nt: TGTGCCAGCAGGGGCGGGAGAAGCTCCAATGAGCAGTTCTTC

abundance: .
v_gene: TRBV6-5
j_gene: TRBJ2-3
d_gene: TRBD2
len: 14
CDR3aa: CASSLAGGTDTQYF
CDR3nt: TGTGCCAGCAGTTTAGCGGGGGGAACAGATACGCAGTATTTT

abundance: .
v_gene: TRBV7-2
j_gene: TRBJ1-4
d_gene: .
len: 15
CDR3aa: CASSLLGAGSEKLFF
CDR3nt: TGTGCCAGCAGCTTATTGGGCGCAGGGAGTGAAAAACTGTTTTTT

abundance: .
v_gene: TRBV6-1
j_gene: TRBJ2-7
d_gene: TRBD2
len: 18
CDR3aa: CAAAKPGLAGGSSYEQYF
CDR3nt: TGTGCCGCCGCGAAACCGGGACTAGCGGGAGGGAGCTCCTACGAGCAGTACTTC

abundance: large
v_gene: TRBV20-1
j_gene: TRBJ2-1
d_gene: .
len: 15
CDR3aa: CSARGRGPNINEQFF
CDR3nt: TGCAGTGCTAGGGGAAGAGGCCCTAATATAAATGAGCAGTTCTTC

abundance: .
v_gene: TRBV20-1
j_gene: TRBJ1-4
d_gene: .
len: 13
CDR3aa: CSAKAGGNEKLFF
CDR3nt: TGCAGTGCTAAAGCCGGGGGGAATGAAAAACTGTTTTTT